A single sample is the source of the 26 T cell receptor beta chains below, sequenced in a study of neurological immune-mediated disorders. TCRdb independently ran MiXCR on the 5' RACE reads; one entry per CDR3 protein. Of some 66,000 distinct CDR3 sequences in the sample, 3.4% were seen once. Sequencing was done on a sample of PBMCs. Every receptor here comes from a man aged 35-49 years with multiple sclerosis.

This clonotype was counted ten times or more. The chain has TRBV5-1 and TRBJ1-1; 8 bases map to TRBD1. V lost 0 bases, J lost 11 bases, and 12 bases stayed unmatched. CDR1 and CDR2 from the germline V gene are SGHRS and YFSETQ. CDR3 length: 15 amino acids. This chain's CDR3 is CASSLGGQGAKMAFF. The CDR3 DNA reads TGCGCCAGCAGCTTGGGCGGGCAGGGGGCAAAAATGGCTTTCTTT.

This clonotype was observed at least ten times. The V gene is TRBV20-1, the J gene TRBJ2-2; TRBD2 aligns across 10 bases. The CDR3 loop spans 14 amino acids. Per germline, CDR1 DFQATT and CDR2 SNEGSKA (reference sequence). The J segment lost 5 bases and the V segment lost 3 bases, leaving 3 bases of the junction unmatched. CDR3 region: CSARSAGGTGELFF. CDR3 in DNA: TGCAGTGCTAGGTCAGCGGGAGGGACCGGGGAGCTGTTTTTT.

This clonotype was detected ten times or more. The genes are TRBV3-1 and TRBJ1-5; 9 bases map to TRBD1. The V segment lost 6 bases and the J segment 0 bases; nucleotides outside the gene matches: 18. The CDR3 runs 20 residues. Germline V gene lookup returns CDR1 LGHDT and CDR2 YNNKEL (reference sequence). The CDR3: CASSPGTGTDILYSNQPQHF. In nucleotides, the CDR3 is TGTGCCAGCAGTCCCGGGACAGGGACTGATATTCTTTATAGCAATCAGCCCCAGCATTTT.

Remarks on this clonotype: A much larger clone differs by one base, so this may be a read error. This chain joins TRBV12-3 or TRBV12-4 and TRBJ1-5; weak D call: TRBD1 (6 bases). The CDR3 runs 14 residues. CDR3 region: CASSLTGYNQPQNF. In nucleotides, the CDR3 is TGTGCCAGCAGCCTGACAGGCTACAATCAGCCCCAGAATTTT.

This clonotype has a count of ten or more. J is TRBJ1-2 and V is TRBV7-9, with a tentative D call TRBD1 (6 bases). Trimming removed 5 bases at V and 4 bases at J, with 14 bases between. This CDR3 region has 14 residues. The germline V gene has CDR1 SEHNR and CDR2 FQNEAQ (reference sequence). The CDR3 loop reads CASSPPGGAYGYTF. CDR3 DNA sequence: TGTGCCAGCAGCCCCCCTGGGGGGGCCTATGGCTACACCTTC.

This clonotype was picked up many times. The CDR3: CASAPGAHYEQYF. CDR3 nucleotide sequence: TGTGCCAGCGCCCCGGGAGCACACTACGAGCAGTACTTC. The V gene is TRBV12-3 or TRBV12-4, the J gene TRBJ2-7, with a tentative D call TRBD2 (6 bases). Between the trimmed V and J ends, which lost 8 bases and 3 bases, there was a span of 14 bases. The CDR3 totals 13 residues.

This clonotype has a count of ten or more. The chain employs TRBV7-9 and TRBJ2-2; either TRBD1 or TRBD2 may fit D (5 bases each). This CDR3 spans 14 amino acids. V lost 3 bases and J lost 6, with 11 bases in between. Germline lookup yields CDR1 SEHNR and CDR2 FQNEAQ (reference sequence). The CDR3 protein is CASSLWGSPGELFF. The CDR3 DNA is TGTGCCAGCAGCTTGTGGGGGTCCCCCGGGGAGCTGTTTTTT.

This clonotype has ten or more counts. CDR3 coding DNA: TGTGCCAGCAGCTTAGTCCCGGGGGGGGGGAATGAGCAGTTCTTC. Its translation is CASSLVPGGGNEQFF. The chain joins TRBV7-9 to TRBJ2-1, with 8 bases lining up with TRBD2. CDR3 length: 15 residues. V lost 1 base to trimming and J lost 7 bases; unmatched junction nucleotides: 6. Germline V lookup: CDR1 SEHNR, CDR2 FQNEAQ (reference sequence).

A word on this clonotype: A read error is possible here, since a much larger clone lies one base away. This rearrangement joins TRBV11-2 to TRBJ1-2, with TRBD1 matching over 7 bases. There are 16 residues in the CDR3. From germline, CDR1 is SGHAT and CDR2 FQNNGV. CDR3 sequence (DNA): TGTGACAGCAGCTTAAGCGGGATGGGGACAGCATATGGCTACACCTTC. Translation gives CDSSLSGMGTAYGYTF.

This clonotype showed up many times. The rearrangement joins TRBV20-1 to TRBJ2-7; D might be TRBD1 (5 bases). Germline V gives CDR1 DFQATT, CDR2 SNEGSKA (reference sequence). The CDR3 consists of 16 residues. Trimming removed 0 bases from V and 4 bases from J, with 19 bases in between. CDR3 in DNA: TGCAGTGCTAGAGATTCGAGGACACCGCAAGGTTACGAGCAGTACTTC. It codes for CSARDSRTPQGYEQYF.

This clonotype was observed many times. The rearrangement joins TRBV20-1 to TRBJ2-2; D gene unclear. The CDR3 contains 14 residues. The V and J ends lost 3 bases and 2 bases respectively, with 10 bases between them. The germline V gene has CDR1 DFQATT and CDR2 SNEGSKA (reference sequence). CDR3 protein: CSASTPSNTGELFF. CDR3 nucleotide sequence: TGCAGTGCTAGTACCCCTTCTAACACCGGGGAGCTGTTTTTT.

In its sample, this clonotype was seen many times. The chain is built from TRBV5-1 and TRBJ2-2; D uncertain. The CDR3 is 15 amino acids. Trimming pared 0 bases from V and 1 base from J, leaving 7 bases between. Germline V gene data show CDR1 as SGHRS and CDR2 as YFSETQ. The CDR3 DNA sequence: TGCGCCAGCAGCTTGGCCCCCTGGAACACCGGGGAGCTGTTTTTT. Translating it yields CASSLAPWNTGELFF.

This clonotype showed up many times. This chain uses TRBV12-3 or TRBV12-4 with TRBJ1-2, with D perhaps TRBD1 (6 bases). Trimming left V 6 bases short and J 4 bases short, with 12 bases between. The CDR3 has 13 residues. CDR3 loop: CASRLGAGYGYTF. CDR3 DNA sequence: TGTGCCAGCAGACTGGGGGCGGGCTATGGCTACACCTTC.

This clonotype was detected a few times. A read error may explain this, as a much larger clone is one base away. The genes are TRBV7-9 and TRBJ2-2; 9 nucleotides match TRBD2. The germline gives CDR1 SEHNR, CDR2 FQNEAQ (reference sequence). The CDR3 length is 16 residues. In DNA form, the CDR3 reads TGTGCCAACAGCTTCTCTAGCGGGATCGGGACCGGGGAGCTGTTTTTT. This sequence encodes CANSFSSGIGTGELFF.

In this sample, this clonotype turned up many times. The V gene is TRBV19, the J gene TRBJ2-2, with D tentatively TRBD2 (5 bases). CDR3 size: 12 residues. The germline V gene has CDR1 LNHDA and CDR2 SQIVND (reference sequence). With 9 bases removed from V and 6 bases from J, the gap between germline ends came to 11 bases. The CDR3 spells CASRSEAGELFF. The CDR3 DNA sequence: TGTGCCAGCCGCTCGGAGGCCGGGGAGCTGTTTTTT.

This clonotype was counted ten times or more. For the CDR3, the DNA is TGTGCCAGCAGCTTAGGCGGTCAGGGAATTTGGGAGACCCAGTACTTC. Translation: CASSLGGQGIWETQYF. The rearrangement uses TRBV7-7 and TRBJ2-5, with D possibly being TRBD1 (5 bases). V dropped 1 base and J dropped 5 bases, with 17 bases sitting between them. CDR1 is SSHAT and CDR2 is FNYEAQ in the germline V gene (reference sequence). This CDR3 spans 16 amino acids.

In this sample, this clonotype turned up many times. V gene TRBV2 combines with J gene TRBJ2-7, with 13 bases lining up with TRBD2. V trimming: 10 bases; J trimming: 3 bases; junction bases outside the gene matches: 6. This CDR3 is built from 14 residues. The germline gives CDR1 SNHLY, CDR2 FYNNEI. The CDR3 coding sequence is TGTGCCACGAGACTAGCGGGGGGATTCTACGAGCAGTACTTC. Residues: CATRLAGGFYEQYF. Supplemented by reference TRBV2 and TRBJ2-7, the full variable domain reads EPEVTQTPSHQVTQMGQEVILRCVPISNHLYFYWYRQILGQKVEFLVSFYNNEISEKSEIFDDQFSVERPDGSNFTLKIRSTKLEDSAMYFCATRLAGGFYEQYFGPGTRLTVT.

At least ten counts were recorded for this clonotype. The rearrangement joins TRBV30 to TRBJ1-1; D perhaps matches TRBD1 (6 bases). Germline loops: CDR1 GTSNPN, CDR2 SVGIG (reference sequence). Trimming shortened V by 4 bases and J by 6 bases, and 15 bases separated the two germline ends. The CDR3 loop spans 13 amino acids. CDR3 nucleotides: TGTGCCTGGACGTGGGGGGCGGGGGCTGAAGCTTTCTTT. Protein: CAWTWGAGAEAFF.

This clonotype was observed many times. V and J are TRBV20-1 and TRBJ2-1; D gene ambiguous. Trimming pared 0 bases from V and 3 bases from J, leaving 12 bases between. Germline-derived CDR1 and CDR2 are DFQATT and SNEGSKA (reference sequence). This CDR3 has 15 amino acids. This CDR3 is CSARDKSAFYNEQFF. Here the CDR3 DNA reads TGCAGTGCTAGAGATAAGTCAGCCTTCTACAATGAGCAGTTCTTC.

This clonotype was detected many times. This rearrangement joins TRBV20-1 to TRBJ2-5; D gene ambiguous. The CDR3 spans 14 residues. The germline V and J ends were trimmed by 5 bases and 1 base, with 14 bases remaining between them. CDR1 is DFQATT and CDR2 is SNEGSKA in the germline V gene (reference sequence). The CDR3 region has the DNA TGCAGTGCTCAAATGACCCATCTCCAAGAGACCCAGTACTTC. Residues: CSAQMTHLQETQYF.

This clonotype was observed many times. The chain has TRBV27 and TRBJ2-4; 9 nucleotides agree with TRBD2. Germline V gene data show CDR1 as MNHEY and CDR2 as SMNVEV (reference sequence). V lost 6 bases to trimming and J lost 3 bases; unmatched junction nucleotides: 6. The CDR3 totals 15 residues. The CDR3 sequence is CASSGSGSIKNIQYF. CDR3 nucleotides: TGTGCCAGCAGCGGTAGCGGGAGTATCAAAAACATTCAGTACTTC.

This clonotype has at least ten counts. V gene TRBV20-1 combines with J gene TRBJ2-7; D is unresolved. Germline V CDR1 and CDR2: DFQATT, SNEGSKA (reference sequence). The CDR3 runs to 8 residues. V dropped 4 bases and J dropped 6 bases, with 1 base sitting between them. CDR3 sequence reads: CSAIEQYF. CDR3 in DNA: TGCAGTGCTATCGAGCAGTACTTC.

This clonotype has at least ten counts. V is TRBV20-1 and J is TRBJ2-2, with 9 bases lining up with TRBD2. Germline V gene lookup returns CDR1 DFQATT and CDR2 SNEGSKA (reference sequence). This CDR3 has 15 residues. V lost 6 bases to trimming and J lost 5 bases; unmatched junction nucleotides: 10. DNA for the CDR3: TGCAGTGCCAGAAGGGGCGGGGGGGCAACCGGGGAGCTGTTTTTT. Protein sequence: CSARRGGGATGELFF.

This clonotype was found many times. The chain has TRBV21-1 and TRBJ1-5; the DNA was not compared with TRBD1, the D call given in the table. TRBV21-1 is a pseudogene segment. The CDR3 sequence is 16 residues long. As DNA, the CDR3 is TGTGCCAGCAGCACCCCGAGGCCCAGGGGCAATCAGCCCCAGCATTTT. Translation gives CASSTPRPRGNQPQHF.

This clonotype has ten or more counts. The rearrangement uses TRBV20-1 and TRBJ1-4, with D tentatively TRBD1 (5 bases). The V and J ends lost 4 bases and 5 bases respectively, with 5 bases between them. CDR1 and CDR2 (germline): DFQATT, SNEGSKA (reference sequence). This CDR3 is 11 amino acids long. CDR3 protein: CSATGNEKLFF. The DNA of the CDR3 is TGCAGTGCTACAGGGAATGAAAAACTGTTTTTT.

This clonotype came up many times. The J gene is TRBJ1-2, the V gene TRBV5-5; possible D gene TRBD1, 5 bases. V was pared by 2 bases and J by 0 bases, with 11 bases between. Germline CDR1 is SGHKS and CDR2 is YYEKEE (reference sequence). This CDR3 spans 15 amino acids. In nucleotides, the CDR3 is TGTGCCAGCAGCTTTTGGGGCGGAACTAACTATGGCTACACCTTC. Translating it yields CASSFWGGTNYGYTF.